Below, 26 T cell receptor beta chains from the same sample are listed, as sequenced in a study of T cells in Graves' hyperthyroidism and ophthalmopathy. TCR beta CDR3 regions were amplified from RNA transcripts. First-round RT-PCR with HTBI primers amplified the TCR CDR3 region. TCRdb analysed the multiplex PCR reads with MiXCR anew, one entry per CDR3 protein. In the table there are around 570,000 distinct CDR3 sequences, just under 20% of which are singletons. The source material was blood. Every receptor here comes from a man in his forties or fifties with Graves' ophthalmopathy.

The rearrangement links TRBV28 to TRBJ2-5, with TRBD1 as a possible D gene (5 bases). Trimming pared 5 bases from V and 2 bases from J, leaving 21 bases between. Germline loops: CDR1 MDHEN, CDR2 SYDVKM. The CDR3 spans 17 residues. The CDR3 DNA reads as TGTGCCAGCAGTCCCCCCCTGGGGCGACCTAAACAAGAGACCCAGTACTTC. It translates to CASSPPLGRPKQETQYF.

This clonotype was seen repeatedly, ten times or more. The rearrangement uses TRBV28 and TRBJ2-7; weak D call: TRBD1 (6 bases). V shed 3 bases and J shed 6 bases, with 9 bases lying between them. The germline gives CDR1 MDHEN, CDR2 SYDVKM. This CDR3 is built from 12 residues. The CDR3 reads CASSFPRGEQYF. CDR3 nucleotide sequence: TGTGCCAGCAGTTTCCCCAGGGGCGAGCAGTACTTC.

The V and J genes are TRBV12-3 or TRBV12-4 and TRBJ2-2; D tentatively reads TRBD1 or TRBD2 (5 bases each). This CDR3 contains 14 residues. Deletions cut 6 bases from V and 4 bases from J, with 12 bases between. The DNA of the CDR3 is TGTGCCAGCAGGCCGGGACCGAGCACCGGGGAGCTGTTTTTT. Translated, it gives CASRPGPSTGELFF.

There are many counts of this clonotype. The chain is built from TRBV12-3 or TRBV12-4 and TRBJ2-1; TRBD1 aligns across 7 bases. The CDR3 length is 16 residues. The V segment lost 5 bases and the J segment 7 bases; nucleotides outside the gene matches: 14. Here the CDR3 reads CASSPRDSANTNEQFF. CDR3 bases: TGTGCCAGCAGTCCCAGGGACAGCGCCAATACGAATGAGCAGTTCTTC.

This clonotype has only a few counts. V is TRBV7-8 and J is TRBJ1-5; TRBD1 might be the D (6 bases). Germline V lookup: CDR1 SGHVS, CDR2 FQNEAQ. Trimming removed 1 base at V and 7 bases at J, with 11 bases between. The CDR3 consists of 14 residues. For the CDR3, the DNA is TGTGCCAGCAGCTTAGAGGAGGGGGGGCAGCCCCAGCATTTT. Protein product: CASSLEEGGQPQHF.

The V gene is TRBV4-2, the J gene TRBJ2-7; D unresolved. The CDR3 is 14 residues long. Trimming cost V 0 bases and J 0 bases, with 6 bases left between them. In germline, CDR1 is LGHNA, CDR2 YNFKEQ. CDR3 DNA sequence: TGTGCCAGCAGCCAAGAACGAAACTCCTACGAGCAGTACTTC. Its protein product is CASSQERNSYEQYF.

The chain carries TRBV5-1 and TRBJ2-2; D gene ambiguous. The CDR3 totals 15 residues. V shed 3 bases and J shed 6 bases, with 15 bases lying between them. Per the germline V gene, CDR1 is SGHRS and CDR2 is YFSETQ. CDR3 loop: CASSSLGRSSGELFF. CDR3 DNA sequence: TGCGCCAGCAGCTCCCTAGGACGATCTTCCGGGGAGCTGTTTTTT.

This clonotype was recorded many times. The genes are TRBV5-1 and TRBJ2-3, with D perhaps TRBD2 (6 bases). V gave up 7 bases and J gave up 5 bases, with 17 bases separating them. Germline values: CDR1 SGHRS, CDR2 YFSETQ. The CDR3 has 14 residues. The CDR3 reads CASATKEGLDTQYF. The CDR3 DNA follows: TGCGCCAGCGCGACCAAAGAGGGACTAGATACGCAGTATTTT.

This clonotype was seen just once. The genes are TRBV10-3 and TRBJ1-4, with 10 bases lining up with TRBD1. Trimming cost V 6 bases and J 5 bases; bases outside gene matches: 9. Germline loops: CDR1 ENHRY, CDR2 SYGVKD. This CDR3 is built from 16 residues. This CDR3 is CAIRPGQGSVNEKLFF. CDR3 in DNA: TGTGCCATCAGGCCGGGACAGGGGTCCGTAAATGAAAAACTGTTTTTT.

There are many counts of this clonotype. For the CDR3, the DNA is TGTGCCGCCAGGGACAGGGGGCCGGGTGAGACCCAGTACTTC. As protein: CAARDRGPGETQYF. The rearrangement links TRBV6-1 to TRBJ2-5, with TRBD1 identical over 12 bases. CDR3 length: 14 amino acids. Germline trimming cut 11 bases from V and 5 bases from J; bases unmatched to any gene: 9. Germline assignment: CDR1 MNHNS and CDR2 SASEGT.

This clonotype was detected many times. The V and J genes are TRBV7-2 and TRBJ2-5; TRBD1 aligns across 8 bases. The CDR3 covers 15 residues. J lost 4 bases, V lost 6 bases, and 10 bases had no gene match. Germline values: CDR1 SGHTA, CDR2 FQGNSA. The CDR3 DNA follows: TGTGCCAGCAGGGACAGGGATGGGGTAGGAGAGACCCAGTACTTC. The encoded protein is CASRDRDGVGETQYF.

The table lists this clonotype with many counts. V is TRBV5-5 and J is TRBJ1-6; D remains ambiguous. CDR1 is SGHKS, CDR2 YYEKEE, per germline (reference sequence). With 4 bases removed from V and 6 bases from J, the gap between germline ends came to 5 bases. The CDR3 is 12 residues long. DNA of the CDR3: TGTGCCAGCAGCGAAGTTAATTCACCCCTCCACTTT. Protein sequence: CASSEVNSPLHF.

V gene TRBV20-1 combines with J gene TRBJ1-1; weak D call: TRBD1 (6 bases). Germline loops: CDR1 DFQATT, CDR2 SNEGSKA (reference sequence). The CDR3 has 13 residues. V lost 8 bases, J lost 4 bases, and 17 bases lay in between. Here the CDR3 DNA reads TGCAGTATTCCCGACGGGACATCCACTGAAGCTTTCTTT. This gives the protein CSIPDGTSTEAFF.

This clonotype appeared a few times. The chain couples TRBV6-1 to TRBJ1-2, with D perhaps matching TRBD1 (6 bases). V shed 1 base and J shed 4 bases, with 10 bases lying between them. This CDR3 contains 14 residues. Per the germline V gene, CDR1 is MNHNS and CDR2 is SASEGT. This CDR3 reads CASSEGSTGYGYTF. The CDR3 DNA sequence: TGTGCCAGCAGTGAAGGGTCGACAGGCTATGGCTACACCTTC.

This clonotype came up a few times. V is TRBV11-2 and J is TRBJ2-7; 7 bases line up with TRBD1. Germline V lookup: CDR1 SGHAT, CDR2 FQNNGV. V lost 6 bases, J lost 6 bases, and 14 bases stayed unmatched. The CDR3 loop spans 15 amino acids. CDR3 amino acids: CASRLTGAVPGEQYF. CDR3 bases: TGTGCCAGCAGATTAACAGGGGCCGTTCCAGGCGAGCAGTACTTC.

This chain joins TRBV20-1 and TRBJ1-5; D is ambiguous. The CDR3 has 15 residues. V was shortened by 3 bases and J by 2 bases, with 14 bases between the two germline ends. CDR1 and CDR2 (germline): DFQATT, SNEGSKA (reference sequence). In DNA, the CDR3 is TGCAGTGCTAGTAAGAGTTGGGATGGCAATCAGCCCCAGCATTTT. Its translation is CSASKSWDGNQPQHF.

This clonotype was seen at least ten times. V gene TRBV10-3 combines with J gene TRBJ2-3; D is possibly TRBD2 (5 bases). In germline, CDR1 is ENHRY, CDR2 SYGVKD. The length of the CDR3 is 14 residues. The germline V and J ends were trimmed by 7 bases and 3 bases, with 14 bases remaining between them. The CDR3 sequence is CAITPGGRTDTQYF. CDR3 DNA: TGTGCCATCACCCCAGGAGGTCGGACAGATACGCAGTATTTT.

This clonotype was counted at least ten times. The rearrangement links TRBV5-1 to TRBJ1-1; the D gene is possibly TRBD1 (6 bases). This CDR3 is built from 15 residues. Germline loops: CDR1 SGHRS, CDR2 YFSETQ. Deletions cut 4 bases from V and 4 bases from J, with 17 bases between. In DNA form, the CDR3 reads TGCGCCAGCAGCCCCAACACGGGGGGGCCCACTGAAGCTTTCTTT. Translating it yields CASSPNTGGPTEAFF.

This clonotype came up a few times. This chain joins TRBV27 and TRBJ2-5; D remains ambiguous. Trimming left V 4 bases short and J 4 bases short, with 16 bases between. The CDR3 runs 15 residues. CDR1 MNHEY and CDR2 SMNVEV come from the germline V gene (reference sequence). CDR3 amino acids: CASSSHMLGIETQYF. The CDR3 DNA is TGTGCCAGCAGTTCTCACATGTTAGGGATAGAGACCCAGTACTTC.

This clonotype was counted a few times. The chain recombines TRBV13 with TRBJ2-7; D is ambiguous. CDR1 and CDR2 from the germline V gene are PRHDT and FYEKMQ (reference sequence). V was cut by 0 bases and J by 5 bases, with 14 bases left in between. The CDR3 is 15 amino acids. CDR3 nucleotides: TGTGCCAGCAGCTTAGGGGCAGGAGTGCGTGACGAGCAGTACTTC. Translation gives CASSLGAGVRDEQYF.

This chain joins TRBV3-1 and TRBJ2-7; 10 bases fit TRBD2. Losses at the gene ends were 3 bases for V and 2 bases for J; bases not matched to a gene: 7. The CDR3 is made up of 16 amino acids. Germline CDR1 reads LGHDT; CDR2 reads YNNKEL (reference sequence). CDR3 residues: CASSHLTSGVPYEQYF. The CDR3 coding sequence is TGTGCCAGCAGCCACCTCACTAGCGGGGTCCCCTACGAGCAGTACTTC.

This clonotype occurred a few times. The J gene is TRBJ2-5, the V gene TRBV30; D gene uncertain. CDR1 and CDR2 (germline): GTSNPN, SVGIG (reference sequence). The V gene lost 1 base and the J gene lost 3 bases, with 6 bases spanning the gap. This CDR3 comprises 12 residues. The CDR3 sequence is CAWSEWEETQYF. The CDR3 nucleotides read TGTGCCTGGAGTGAGTGGGAAGAGACCCAGTACTTC.

This clonotype was found a few times. This chain uses TRBV7-3 with TRBJ2-2, with no clear D. From germline, CDR1 is SGHTA and CDR2 FQGTGA. The CDR3 covers 16 residues. The V gene lost 5 bases and the J gene lost 6 bases, with 19 bases spanning the gap. As DNA, the CDR3 is TGTGCCAGCAGCCCCCCCTCCCTACGTGGAGCCGGGGAGCTGTTTTTT. It translates to CASSPPSLRGAGELFF.

This clonotype appeared many times. The rearrangement links TRBV12-3 or TRBV12-4 to TRBJ1-6; the D gene is possibly TRBD1 (5 bases). The V and J ends lost 6 bases and 1 base respectively, with 7 bases between them. CDR3 length: 14 residues. In DNA, the CDR3 is TGTGCCAGCAGCCGACAGTCCTATAATTCACCCCTCCACTTT. Translated: CASSRQSYNSPLHF.

This clonotype was seen at least ten times. The V call is TRBV7-2, the J call TRBJ2-1; TRBD2 aligns across 11 bases. V shed 6 bases and J 7 bases; nucleotides not matched to a gene: 5. Germline CDR1 reads SGHTA; CDR2 reads FQGNSA. CDR3 length: 14 residues. The CDR3 DNA sequence: TGTGCCAGCAGGTTGACTAGCGGGAAAAATGAGCAGTTCTTC. Encoded protein: CASRLTSGKNEQFF.

This clonotype was observed a handful of times. CDR3 nucleotide sequence: TGTGCCAGCAGCCAAGCCAAAACAACAAACTATGGCTACACCTTC. This codes for CASSQAKTTNYGYTF. The rearrangement links TRBV4-2 to TRBJ1-2; D uncertain. V was pared by 1 base and J by 2 bases, with 11 bases between. The length of the CDR3 is 15 residues. CDR1 is LGHNA and CDR2 is YNFKEQ in the germline V gene.